This is a list of T cell receptor beta chains from one sample in a study of T cell repertoires in cytomegalovirus infection. TCRdb reprocessed the reads via MiXCR and lists one record per CDR3 protein. The sample holds some 500,000 distinct CDR3 sequences, about 40% seen once. The antigens these receptors bind are not known. The input for sequencing was cultured PBMCs, taken from culture after CMV antigen stimulation. The origin of the receptors is a human donor in good health (CMV status not recorded). Some clones in this sample may be carry-over from other donors' samples. CDR3s include the opening cysteine and the closing phenylalanine or tryptophan. Fields, in order: D gene, J gene, clone size, V gene, CDR3 protein. D genes are given only for firm matches. Clone size is stated in some rows and not others, as once, few, many or a class when expanded.

D gene: TRBD1; J gene: TRBJ1-1; clone size: few; V gene: TRBV12-3/TRBV12-4; CDR3 protein: CASSPKGAWPEAFF
D gene: NA; J gene: TRBJ1-1; clone size: few; V gene: TRBV6-6; CDR3 protein: CASSYDRSEAFF
D gene: NA; J gene: TRBJ2-5; clone size: few; V gene: TRBV28; CDR3 protein: CASSSLQGGQETQYF
D gene: NA; J gene: TRBJ1-1; clone size: NA; V gene: TRBV19; CDR3 protein: CASMVVITSTEAFF
D gene: TRBD2; J gene: TRBJ2-4; clone size: few; V gene: TRBV7-9; CDR3 protein: CASSDTKVGGPKNIQYF
D gene: TRBD1; J gene: TRBJ1-4; clone size: once; V gene: TRBV5-5; CDR3 protein: CASSFGQGDKLFF
D gene: TRBD1; J gene: TRBJ2-3; clone size: many; V gene: TRBV7-6; CDR3 protein: CASSTLIRTGGMDTQYF
D gene: NA; J gene: TRBJ1-3; clone size: NA; V gene: TRBV20-1; CDR3 protein: CSAAGTPISSGNTIYF
D gene: TRBD1; J gene: TRBJ1-5; clone size: NA; V gene: TRBV6-2/TRBV6-3; CDR3 protein: CASNPTGGNQPQHF
D gene: TRBD1; J gene: TRBJ2-2; clone size: NA; V gene: TRBV12-3/TRBV12-4; CDR3 protein: CASSTRQGRTGELFF
D gene: NA; J gene: TRBJ2-1; clone size: few; V gene: TRBV7-9; CDR3 protein: CASRRGVPEFF
D gene: NA; J gene: TRBJ1-1; clone size: NA; V gene: TRBV5-4; CDR3 protein: CASSSPSLGSTEAFF
D gene: NA; J gene: TRBJ1-2; clone size: few; V gene: TRBV11-2; CDR3 protein: CASSVGHFYGYTF
D gene: TRBD2; J gene: TRBJ2-1; clone size: NA; V gene: TRBV9; CDR3 protein: CASNFSGRNEQFF
D gene: NA; J gene: TRBJ2-1; clone size: NA; V gene: TRBV20-1; CDR3 protein: CSARPNMWEEQFF
D gene: NA; J gene: TRBJ2-1; clone size: NA; V gene: TRBV6-6; CDR3 protein: CASSYDSPPYNEQFF
D gene: NA; J gene: TRBJ2-3; clone size: few; V gene: TRBV10-3; CDR3 protein: CATKDSTDTQYF
D gene: TRBD2; J gene: TRBJ2-3; clone size: few; V gene: TRBV7-2; CDR3 protein: CASSLVGLAGGQDTQYF
D gene: NA; J gene: TRBJ1-5; clone size: NA; V gene: TRBV6-2/TRBV6-3; CDR3 protein: CASSNRGYNQPQHF
D gene: NA; J gene: TRBJ1-2; clone size: NA; V gene: TRBV7-9; CDR3 protein: CASSLAVQVYGYTF
D gene: NA; J gene: TRBJ2-1; clone size: NA; V gene: TRBV7-2; CDR3 protein: CASSLRGRAGNEQFF
D gene: NA; J gene: TRBJ2-1; clone size: few; V gene: TRBV6-1; CDR3 protein: CASTRIYNEQFF
D gene: NA; J gene: TRBJ1-5; clone size: NA; V gene: TRBV4-1; CDR3 protein: CASSQGPVDSNQPQHF
D gene: NA; J gene: TRBJ2-1; clone size: NA; V gene: TRBV10-2; CDR3 protein: CASSESLARGNEQFF
D gene: NA; J gene: TRBJ2-3; clone size: NA; V gene: TRBV28; CDR3 protein: CASSLLQTDTQYF
D gene: TRBD1; J gene: TRBJ2-7; clone size: NA; V gene: TRBV5-1; CDR3 protein: CASSRTGGSEQYF
D gene: NA; J gene: TRBJ2-5; clone size: NA; V gene: TRBV15; CDR3 protein: CATSRDKGRFKETQYF
D gene: NA; J gene: TRBJ2-1; clone size: NA; V gene: TRBV11-3; CDR3 protein: CASGRGENEQFF
D gene: TRBD1; J gene: TRBJ1-6; clone size: many; V gene: TRBV7-2; CDR3 protein: CASSSQGGQNSPLHF
D gene: NA; J gene: TRBJ1-2; clone size: NA; V gene: TRBV2; CDR3 protein: CASKGSPYGYTF
D gene: NA; J gene: TRBJ1-4; clone size: NA; V gene: TRBV20-1; CDR3 protein: CSAAGPTLEKLFF
D gene: NA; J gene: TRBJ2-4; clone size: NA; V gene: TRBV4-1; CDR3 protein: CASSPLTVPGNIQYF
D gene: NA; J gene: TRBJ2-7; clone size: NA; V gene: TRBV7-9; CDR3 protein: CASSRQASTSYEQYF
D gene: NA; J gene: TRBJ2-5; clone size: NA; V gene: TRBV5-1; CDR3 protein: CASSLGVERGETQYF
D gene: NA; J gene: TRBJ2-7; clone size: NA; V gene: TRBV5-6; CDR3 protein: CASSRTWQALGEQYF
D gene: NA; J gene: TRBJ1-6; clone size: NA; V gene: TRBV5-5; CDR3 protein: CASSSGWGSYNSPLHF
D gene: NA; J gene: TRBJ1-4; clone size: few; V gene: TRBV7-2; CDR3 protein: CASSWGGAKDEKLFF
D gene: TRBD1; J gene: TRBJ1-6; clone size: NA; V gene: TRBV27; CDR3 protein: CASSFGTGGHNSPLHF
D gene: TRBD1; J gene: TRBJ1-6; clone size: NA; V gene: TRBV6-5; CDR3 protein: CASQQGVQFYSPLHF
D gene: NA; J gene: TRBJ2-1; clone size: few; V gene: TRBV7-2; CDR3 protein: CASSFASGTLSYNEQFF
D gene: NA; J gene: TRBJ2-4; clone size: few; V gene: TRBV6-2/TRBV6-3; CDR3 protein: CASTPSTAKNIQYF
D gene: NA; J gene: TRBJ2-5; clone size: NA; V gene: TRBV7-2; CDR3 protein: CASSLNRPGRETQYF
D gene: NA; J gene: TRBJ2-7; clone size: once; V gene: TRBV11-2; CDR3 protein: CASSLDRSQGFNEQYF
D gene: TRBD1; J gene: TRBJ1-2; clone size: NA; V gene: TRBV20-1; CDR3 protein: CSARDPENSNRGSYGYTF
D gene: NA; J gene: TRBJ2-1; clone size: NA; V gene: TRBV5-1; CDR3 protein: CASSLGRSSELDEQFF